A selection of T cell receptor beta chains follows, all from one sample in a study of blood T cell repertoires in COVID-19. Produced via immunoSEQ multiplex PCR; TCRdb's table is partial and in-frame only. The sample records roughly 200,000 clones, less than 95% being singletons. The specimen sequenced was peripheral blood. These receptor sequences come from a man younger than 45 with COVID-19, enrolled during active disease. The CDR3 runs from the conserved cysteine through the conserved F or W. D genes are given only for firm matches. The size entry is marked missing in some rows and otherwise reads once, few, many or a size class.

clone size	D gene	J gene	V gene	CDR3 protein	CDR3 DNA
-	TRBD1	TRBJ1-6	TRBV7-6	CASSSDRASSYNSPLHF	TGTGCCAGCAGCTCGGACAGGGCGAGCTCCTATAATTCACCCCTCCACTTT
-	TRBD1	TRBJ1-1	TRBV4-1	CASSQGYGQGDTEAFF	TGCGCCAGCAGCCAAGGGTACGGACAGGGGGACACTGAAGCTTTCTTT
-	-	TRBJ2-5	TRBV2	CASRATVQETQYF	TGTGCCAGCAGGGCGACAGTCCAAGAGACCCAGTACTTC
once	-	TRBJ2-7	TRBV7-2	CASSLGTLGSDEQYF	TGTGCCAGCAGCCTCGGGACTCTTGGGAGCGACGAGCAGTACTTC
-	-	TRBJ1-4	TRBV5-1	CASTKHGGDEKLFF	TGCGCCAGCACGAAACACGGGGGTGACGAAAAACTGTTTTTT
-	-	TRBJ1-1	TRBV4-2	CASSQPLGASNTEAFF	TGTGCCAGCAGCCAGCCCCTAGGGGCTTCTAACACTGAAGCTTTCTTT
-	TRBD1	TRBJ1-4	TRBV18	CASSPPTGGTNEKLFF	TGTGCCAGCTCCCCTCCTACAGGGGGGACTAATGAAAAACTGTTTTTT
-	TRBD1	TRBJ1-4	TRBV6-5	CASSSGTGGGEKLFF	TGTGCCAGCAGTTCCGGAACAGGGGGCGGTGAAAAACTGTTTTTT
-	-	TRBJ1-2	TRBV20-1	CSARDREGYTF	TGCAGTGCTAGAGACCGGGAGGGCTACACCTTC
-	TRBD1	TRBJ1-4	TRBV6-5	CASNPTGGSGEKLFF	TGTGCCAGCAACCCGACAGGGGGCTCGGGTGAAAAACTGTTTTTT
-	-	TRBJ1-3	TRBV4-1	CASSQDWQPSSGNTIYF	TGCGCCAGCAGCCAAGATTGGCAGCCTAGCTCTGGAAACACCATATATTTT
-	-	TRBJ1-6	TRBV27	CASSSGGSYNSPLHF	TGTGCCAGCAGTTCGGGGGGGTCCTATAATTCACCCCTCCACTTT
-	TRBD1	TRBJ1-1	TRBV7-3	CASSSNRGREAFF	TGTGCCAGCAGCTCCAACAGGGGGCGTGAAGCTTTCTTT
-	TRBD1	TRBJ1-2	TRBV29-1	CSVWTGNYGYTF	TGCAGCGTTTGGACAGGGAACTATGGCTACACCTTC
-	-	TRBJ2-3	TRBV11-2	CASSSTVTDTQYF	TGTGCCAGCAGTTCTACAGTAACAGATACGCAGTATTTT
-	-	TRBJ2-1	TRBV5-5	CASSLVHYNEQFF	TGTGCCAGCAGCTTGGTCCACTACAATGAGCAGTTCTTC
-	-	TRBJ2-7	TRBV27	CASSLFRGSYEQYF	TGTGCCAGCAGTTTATTCAGGGGATCCTACGAGCAGTACTTC
-	TRBD1	TRBJ1-5	TRBV12-3/TRBV12-4	CASSTGVQPQHF	TGTGCCAGCAGCACAGGGGTTCAGCCCCAGCATTTT
-	-	TRBJ1-1	TRBV18	CASSQGQYTEAFF	TGTGCCAGCTCCCAGGGCCAGTACACTGAAGCTTTCTTT
-	TRBD2	TRBJ2-7	TRBV9	CASSVSSGGSYEQYF	TGTGCCAGCAGCGTGAGTAGCGGGGGAAGCTACGAGCAGTACTTC